This is a list of T cell receptor beta chains from one sample in a study of beta chain features in type 1 diabetes. TCRdb's table, derived via immunoSEQ multiplex PCR, lists solely in-frame clones and lacks some. The table has over 700,000 clones, around a sixth seen once. Sequencing input: naive CD4+ T cells from blood. The receptors were gathered from a woman aged 18 to 35 in good health. Each CDR3 is given with its conserved first and last residue. Each record gives: CDR3 length, V gene, clone size, D gene, J gene, CDR3 DNA, CDR3 protein. D genes are given only for firm matches. Size is omitted from some rows. Given values are once, few, many or a class for expanded clones.

len: 13
v_gene: TRBV6-6
abundance: few
d_gene: NA
j_gene: TRBJ2-1
CDR3nt: TGTGCCAGCAGTTACAATCTTTGGGGTGAGCAGTTCTTC
CDR3aa: CASSYNLWGEQFF

len: 13
v_gene: TRBV7-9
abundance: NA
d_gene: NA
j_gene: TRBJ2-1
CDR3nt: TGTGCCAGCAGCTTCAGTGGGGGGAATGAGCAGTTCTTC
CDR3aa: CASSFSGGNEQFF

len: 13
v_gene: TRBV15
abundance: NA
d_gene: NA
j_gene: TRBJ1-2
CDR3nt: TGTGCCACCAGCAGAGCAGGGAACTATGGCTACACCTTC
CDR3aa: CATSRAGNYGYTF

len: 15
v_gene: TRBV6-1
abundance: NA
d_gene: NA
j_gene: TRBJ2-7
CDR3nt: TGTGCCAGCAGCCTTTTGACAGTCGGATCCTACGAGCAGTACTTC
CDR3aa: CASSLLTVGSYEQYF

len: 15
v_gene: TRBV28
abundance: NA
d_gene: NA
j_gene: TRBJ1-5
CDR3nt: TGTGCCAGCAGTTTACCACTGGGGATTAGTCAGCCCCAGCATTTT
CDR3aa: CASSLPLGISQPQHF

len: 13
v_gene: TRBV5-1
abundance: few
d_gene: NA
j_gene: TRBJ2-1
CDR3nt: TGCGCCAGCAGCGCCGGGAGCTACAATGAGCAGTTCTTC
CDR3aa: CASSAGSYNEQFF

len: 17
v_gene: TRBV4-2
abundance: few
d_gene: NA
j_gene: TRBJ2-1
CDR3nt: TGTGCCAGCAGCCAAGATAAGGATTCGGCGGGGCAATATGAGCAGTTCTTC
CDR3aa: CASSQDKDSAGQYEQFF

len: 15
v_gene: TRBV11-2
abundance: NA
d_gene: TRBD2
j_gene: TRBJ2-2
CDR3nt: TGTGCCAGCAGCCTGGTGGCGAGCGGGAGCGGGGAGCTGTTTTTT
CDR3aa: CASSLVASGSGELFF

len: 12
v_gene: TRBV5-6
abundance: few
d_gene: NA
j_gene: TRBJ2-1
CDR3nt: TGTGCCAGCAGCCGGCACACCAATGAGCAGTTCTTC
CDR3aa: CASSRHTNEQFF

len: 16
v_gene: TRBV14
abundance: few
d_gene: TRBD2
j_gene: TRBJ2-7
CDR3nt: TGTGCCAGCAGCCCCCGCTGGGGGACTAGGACCTACGAGCAGTACTTC
CDR3aa: CASSPRWGTRTYEQYF

len: 13
v_gene: TRBV7-8
abundance: few
d_gene: NA
j_gene: TRBJ2-3
CDR3nt: TGTGCCAGCAGCTCCCTCAACACAGATACGCAGTATTTT
CDR3aa: CASSSLNTDTQYF

len: 16
v_gene: TRBV7-2
abundance: few
d_gene: TRBD2
j_gene: TRBJ2-1
CDR3nt: TGTGCCAGCAGCAGGGGACTAGCGGGTGGTATCCGTGAGCAGTTCTTC
CDR3aa: CASSRGLAGGIREQFF

len: 18
v_gene: TRBV4-2
abundance: few
d_gene: TRBD1
j_gene: TRBJ2-3
CDR3nt: TGTGCCAGCAGCCAAGAGGGGGCCTACAGGGGAAGCACAGATACGCAGTATTTT
CDR3aa: CASSQEGAYRGSTDTQYF

len: 12
v_gene: TRBV7-2
abundance: NA
d_gene: TRBD2
j_gene: TRBJ2-7
CDR3nt: TGTGCCAGCAGCTTAACCCGGGACTACCTGAACTTC
CDR3aa: CASSLTRDYLNF

len: 14
v_gene: TRBV7-2
abundance: NA
d_gene: NA
j_gene: TRBJ2-1
CDR3nt: TGTGCCAGCAGCTTACCCCAGCGCTGGCATGAGCAGTTCTTC
CDR3aa: CASSLPQRWHEQFF

len: 16
v_gene: TRBV18
abundance: NA
d_gene: TRBD2
j_gene: TRBJ2-1
CDR3nt: TGTGCCAGCTCCCCGACTAGCGGAATCTCCTACAATGAGCAGTTCTTC
CDR3aa: CASSPTSGISYNEQFF

len: 17
v_gene: TRBV5-1
abundance: NA
d_gene: TRBD2
j_gene: TRBJ2-1
CDR3nt: TGCGCCAGCAGCCTAAACCGACTAGCGGGAGTCCACAATGAGCAGTTCTTC
CDR3aa: CASSLNRLAGVHNEQFF

len: 16
v_gene: TRBV4-3
abundance: NA
d_gene: TRBD2
j_gene: TRBJ2-5
CDR3nt: TGCGCCAGCAGCCAGGGAACCCGACTAGCCGAAGAGACCCAGTACTTC
CDR3aa: CASSQGTRLAEETQYF

len: 16
v_gene: TRBV7-2
abundance: few
d_gene: TRBD1
j_gene: TRBJ2-7
CDR3nt: TGTGCCAGCAGCCGACAGACAGGGGGCGTTTCAGGCGAGCAGTACTTC
CDR3aa: CASSRQTGGVSGEQYF

len: 15
v_gene: TRBV5-1
abundance: NA
d_gene: TRBD2
j_gene: TRBJ2-2
CDR3nt: TGCGCCAGCAGAAAAGCGGGGTCGAACACCGGGGAGCTGTTTTTT
CDR3aa: CASRKAGSNTGELFF

len: 11
v_gene: TRBV5-1
abundance: NA
d_gene: NA
j_gene: TRBJ2-7
CDR3nt: TGCGCCAGCCGAACTAGCAACGAGCAGTACTTC
CDR3aa: CASRTSNEQYF

len: 15
v_gene: TRBV7-2
abundance: few
d_gene: NA
j_gene: TRBJ2-2
CDR3nt: TGTGCCAGCAGCTCAGACAGAGGCCACACCGGGGAGCTGTTTTTT
CDR3aa: CASSSDRGHTGELFF

len: 16
v_gene: TRBV7-2
abundance: few
d_gene: TRBD1
j_gene: TRBJ1-1
CDR3nt: TGTGCCAGCAGCCGCCAGACAGGGTTTTTGAACACTGAAGCTTTCTTT
CDR3aa: CASSRQTGFLNTEAFF

len: 14
v_gene: TRBV1
abundance: NA
d_gene: NA
j_gene: TRBJ2-5
CDR3nt: TGCACCAGCAGCCAAGATCGGTCCCAAGAGACCCAGTACTTC
CDR3aa: CTSSQDRSQETQYF

len: 13
v_gene: TRBV7-9
abundance: NA
d_gene: TRBD1
j_gene: TRBJ2-7
CDR3nt: TGTGCCAGCAGCCGCCCGACAGGGTTGGAGCAGTACTTC
CDR3aa: CASSRPTGLEQYF

len: 16
v_gene: TRBV7-9
abundance: few
d_gene: TRBD1
j_gene: TRBJ1-5
CDR3nt: TGTGCCAGCAGCTTAGGGACAGGGTTTGGAAATCAGCCCCAGCATTTT
CDR3aa: CASSLGTGFGNQPQHF

len: 13
v_gene: TRBV18
abundance: once
d_gene: NA
j_gene: TRBJ2-1
CDR3nt: TGTGCCAGCTCACCTGACTTGACGGTTGAGCAGTTCTTC
CDR3aa: CASSPDLTVEQFF

len: 16
v_gene: TRBV4-3
abundance: few
d_gene: NA
j_gene: TRBJ2-7
CDR3nt: TGCGCCAGCAGCCAAGTTTTCGGAGGGCCCTCGGGTGAGCAGTACTTC
CDR3aa: CASSQVFGGPSGEQYF

len: 13
v_gene: TRBV10-3
abundance: few
d_gene: TRBD1
j_gene: TRBJ1-4
CDR3nt: TGTGCCATCAGATCGACAGGGAATGAAAAACTGTTTTTT
CDR3aa: CAIRSTGNEKLFF

len: 13
v_gene: TRBV28
abundance: NA
d_gene: NA
j_gene: TRBJ2-7
CDR3nt: TGTGCCAGCAGCAGGGGGAGGTTCTACGAGCAGTACTTC
CDR3aa: CASSRGRFYEQYF

len: 16
v_gene: TRBV11-2
abundance: NA
d_gene: NA
j_gene: TRBJ2-2
CDR3nt: TGTGCCAGCAGCTTCTTTATTGCGCTGAACACCGGGGAGCTGTTTTTT
CDR3aa: CASSFFIALNTGELFF

len: 16
v_gene: TRBV4-2
abundance: few
d_gene: NA
j_gene: TRBJ2-7
CDR3nt: TGTGCCAGCAGCCAAGATCAAAGCGGGACAAATTACGAGCAGTACTTC
CDR3aa: CASSQDQSGTNYEQYF

len: 12
v_gene: TRBV7-8
abundance: NA
d_gene: NA
j_gene: TRBJ2-7
CDR3nt: TGTGCCAGCAGCTTCCAGGGGAACGAGCAGTACTTC
CDR3aa: CASSFQGNEQYF

len: 14
v_gene: TRBV28
abundance: NA
d_gene: TRBD2
j_gene: TRBJ2-5
CDR3nt: TGTGCCAGCAGCCCCGGGGGGGGGCGCGAGACCCAGTACTTC
CDR3aa: CASSPGGGRETQYF

len: 16
v_gene: TRBV21-1
abundance: NA
d_gene: NA
j_gene: TRBJ2-4
CDR3nt: TGTGCCAGCAGCCCAGCTGGGGGGCATTCCAAAAACATTCAGTACTTC
CDR3aa: CASSPAGGHSKNIQYF

len: 15
v_gene: TRBV7-2
abundance: few
d_gene: NA
j_gene: TRBJ2-7
CDR3nt: TGTGCCAGCAGCCAAGAGGGAGGCCGCTCCTACGAGCAGTACTTC
CDR3aa: CASSQEGGRSYEQYF

len: 14
v_gene: TRBV6-5
abundance: NA
d_gene: NA
j_gene: TRBJ2-6
CDR3nt: TGTGCCAGCAGTTCCGACTCTGGGGCCAACGTCCTGACTTTC
CDR3aa: CASSSDSGANVLTF

len: 14
v_gene: TRBV6-5
abundance: NA
d_gene: TRBD2
j_gene: TRBJ2-1
CDR3nt: TGTGCCAGCACTCCCTCCCGGGGGAGGGCCGAGCAGTTCTTC
CDR3aa: CASTPSRGRAEQFF

len: 15
v_gene: TRBV5-6
abundance: few
d_gene: TRBD1
j_gene: TRBJ2-1
CDR3nt: TGTGCCAGCAGCTTAACAGGGGGCTCGAGCAATGAGCAGTTCTTC
CDR3aa: CASSLTGGSSNEQFF

len: 17
v_gene: TRBV18
abundance: NA
d_gene: TRBD2
j_gene: TRBJ2-7
CDR3nt: TGTGCCAGCTCACCAGGACCGGGACTAGCGCTAACCTACGAGCAGTACTTC
CDR3aa: CASSPGPGLALTYEQYF

len: 15
v_gene: TRBV11-1
abundance: NA
d_gene: TRBD2
j_gene: TRBJ2-4
CDR3nt: TGTGCCAGCAGCTCCCCGGGGAGGGGAGGGAACATTCAGTACTTC
CDR3aa: CASSSPGRGGNIQYF

len: 16
v_gene: TRBV10-3
abundance: NA
d_gene: NA
j_gene: TRBJ2-3
CDR3nt: TGTGCCATCAGTGAGTCGTACGGGGCACGCACAGATACGCAGTATTTT
CDR3aa: CAISESYGARTDTQYF

len: 13
v_gene: TRBV15
abundance: NA
d_gene: NA
j_gene: TRBJ1-4
CDR3nt: TGTGCCACCAGCAGACATAAGGAACAGGGAGTGTTTTTT
CDR3aa: CATSRHKEQGVFF

len: 15
v_gene: TRBV6-1
abundance: NA
d_gene: NA
j_gene: TRBJ1-4
CDR3nt: TGTGCCAGCAGTGGAAAGACTGGGCGGAATGAAAAACTGTTTTTT
CDR3aa: CASSGKTGRNEKLFF

len: 15
v_gene: TRBV5-6
abundance: NA
d_gene: NA
j_gene: TRBJ1-2
CDR3nt: TGTGCCAGCAGCTTTACAGGGAGAGCTAACTATGGCTACACCTTC
CDR3aa: CASSFTGRANYGYTF

len: 11
v_gene: TRBV28
abundance: few
d_gene: NA
j_gene: TRBJ1-3
CDR3nt: TGTGCCAGCAGCCGGACAAACACCATATATTTT
CDR3aa: CASSRTNTIYF

len: 16
v_gene: TRBV7-2
abundance: few
d_gene: NA
j_gene: TRBJ1-5
CDR3nt: TGTGCCAGCAGCTTAGGAGGCAGGTATAGCAATCAGCCCCAGCATTTT
CDR3aa: CASSLGGRYSNQPQHF

len: 13
v_gene: TRBV4-3
abundance: NA
d_gene: NA
j_gene: TRBJ2-7
CDR3nt: TGCGCCAGCAGCCAGACAGGTTCCTACGAGCAGTACTTC
CDR3aa: CASSQTGSYEQYF

len: 17
v_gene: TRBV5-1
abundance: NA
d_gene: NA
j_gene: TRBJ2-6
CDR3nt: TGCGCCAGCAGCTTGGAAGGGAGAGGCTCTGGGGCCAACGTCCTGACTTTC
CDR3aa: CASSLEGRGSGANVLTF

len: 16
v_gene: TRBV4-3
abundance: NA
d_gene: NA
j_gene: TRBJ2-2
CDR3nt: TGCGCCAGCAGCCAAGCCGTGGGACCTAACACCGGGGAGCTGTTTTTT
CDR3aa: CASSQAVGPNTGELFF

len: 16
v_gene: TRBV9
abundance: few
d_gene: TRBD2
j_gene: TRBJ2-5
CDR3nt: TGTGCCAGCAGCGTAGATGTTGCGGGAGGCCGAACGACCCAGTACTTC
CDR3aa: CASSVDVAGGRTTQYF

len: 16
v_gene: TRBV7-2
abundance: NA
d_gene: NA
j_gene: TRBJ1-5
CDR3nt: TGTGCCAGCAGCAAAGCCAGCGGACGGCTCAATCAGCCCCAGCATTTT
CDR3aa: CASSKASGRLNQPQHF

len: 15
v_gene: TRBV10-3
abundance: NA
d_gene: NA
j_gene: TRBJ2-3
CDR3nt: TGTGCCATCAGGTACTCCGGGACTAGCACAGATACGCAGTATTTT
CDR3aa: CAIRYSGTSTDTQYF